This TCR beta chain was profiled in a study of spatial heterogeneity in lung cancer. Unique molecular identifiers tagged every individual TCR cDNA molecule. Via MiXCR, TCRdb re-called the 5' RACE reads, giving one row per CDR3 protein. The sample lists 12,000 or so distinct CDR3 sequences, more than 9.5% occurring once. A few counts support this clonotype. Its antigen is not known. Germline-derived CDR1 and CDR2 are MDHEN and SYDVKM. The CDR3 is 16 residues long. Between the trimmed V and J ends, which lost 5 bases and 0 bases, there was a span of 14 bases. Study outcomes and limitations: For expanded intratumoral alpha and beta TCRs, counts tracked tumor mutation counts.

Time point described: sample taken at primary tumor resection. The study sequenced unsorted whole RNA from tumor, nontumor lung or frozen PBMC. The receptor comes from a male donor with early-stage non-small cell lung cancer. The rearrangement joins TRBV28 to TRBJ2-4, with TRBD2 as a possible D gene (6 bases). This specimen consisted of lung tumor tissue, obtained at surgery. In DNA, the CDR3 is TGTGCCAGCAGTCCCTACCGGGACTTAGCCAAAAACATTCAGTACTTC. It encodes CASSPYRDLAKNIQYF.